This TCR beta chain originates from a study of blood T cell repertoires in COVID-19. CDR3 size: 15 residues. Trimming took 3 bases from V and 0 from J, leaving 11 bases between them. Germline CDR1 and CDR2: LNHDA and SQIVND (reference sequence). Sequenced by immunoSEQ multiplex PCR; TCRdb stores in-frame clones only, minus some. The sample has about 210,000 clones, under 90% seen once; the top ten hold more than 8.5%. The receptor comes from a woman between 50 and 59 years old with acute COVID-19. The rearrangement links TRBV19 to TRBJ1-1; D gene uncertain. Sequencing input: PBMCs or T cells enriched from blood (not recorded which). CDR3 region: CASSITGGLNTEAFF. As DNA, the CDR3 is TGTGCCAGTAGTATTACTGGCGGATTGAACACTGAAGCTTTCTTT.